The sequence of this TCR beta chain was determined in a study of robustness of blood B and T cell sequencing (dated by TCRdb to 2016 to 2019). Concerning the study at large: The goal of the study was to find out how much peripheral blood is required to reliably describe the TCRbeta and IgG repertoires of an individual. As technical replicates, two replicate TCRbeta cDNA libraries were made from one shared RNA pool taken from a single 10 ml draw. In each of the roughly 11 independently drawn blood samples, both the TCRbeta and the IgG repertoires were quantified. General findings and caveats noted by the study authors: Evidence of cross-contamination, likely caused by batch processing, was seen in one pair of TCRbeta libraries, and the UMI-sequence pairs shared between the two libraries were removed. Coverage of the top 10,000 TCRbeta clonotypes approached saturation when 3 or 4 tubes (about 27-45 ml blood) were combined. Overlap of rare TCRbeta clonotypes did not improve with pooling tubes, implying much larger blood volumes would be needed to capture them. A full plateau was not reached by TCRbeta rarefaction curves, suggesting under-sequencing or many low-abundance clonotypes. EDTA tubes required immediate fractionation, limiting use in multi-site collections. Across technical replicate libraries, around 95% of the top 10,000 TCRbeta clonotypes in one library were also found in the other. The 1,000 most abundant TCRbeta clonotypes from the pooled draws were found in every single 10 ml sample.

TCRbeta repertoires were measured from mRNA instead of genomic DNA, an approach that captures expressed receptors. Leukocytes from the buffy coat were collected into Trizol, and RNA was extracted using the Direct-zol RNA MiniPrep Plus kit with no cell sorting. To separate plasma, buffy coat and red blood cells, the EDTA blood tubes were centrifuged right away at 4 degrees C. Libraries were prepared through PCR. The sequencing machine was an Illumina MiSeq. cDNA was made using SMARTScribe reverse transcriptase and a 5' template-switch oligo that added a universal priming site. A 12-nucleotide random unique molecular identifier (UMI) was carried by the template-switch oligo, and each cDNA molecule was tagged with this UMI. Chain-specific reverse primers targeted TCRbeta transcripts during reverse transcription. Leftover template-switch adapters were removed by uracil DNA glycosylase treatment, and cDNA was purified using a Qiagen MinElute kit. The first PCR used KAPA HiFi HotStart ReadyMix for about 20 cycles, split across four 50 ul reactions with step-out primers. Before any further amplification, the products of the first-round PCR were gel-purified. Illumina Nextera adapters were attached in a second PCR of roughly 8 cycles, and the libraries were then purified and pooled. The UMI barcode for each TCRbeta molecule was captured by a 50-nucleotide 5' read. The original pipeline was this. Reads were grouped by UMI into consensus reads using the MIGEC toolkit. PEAR was used to merge forward and reverse consensus reads into final reads. Identical UMI-sequence pairs found in more than one library were treated as cross-sample contamination and removed by a custom decontamination script. V(D)J assignment and CDR3 extraction were performed with MIGMAP, a wrapper around IgBLAST. A TCR clonotype was defined by an identical V gene, J gene and CDR3 amino acid sequence; no sequencing was done for CDR1 and CDR2. TCRdb handled the public reads itself, with Q25 trimming in fastp and clone calling in MiXCR, and kept productive beta chains. Every distinct CDR3 protein forms one entry, paired with its most common genes and DNA. TCRdb assigned the V and J calls; the authors' analysis was not used. This sample comprises over a thousand distinct CDR3 sequences, about 78% of them detected only once. The top ten clones comprise less than 45% of the sample.

As for this clonotype: This clone's antigen is unknown. No per-base quality is available; no much larger clone lies one base away.

The receptor comes from a human donor in good health. Sequenced input: peripheral blood.

CDR3 loop: CASSGGQALSGNTIYF. The bases are TGTGCCAGCAGCGGGGGACAGGCCCTCTCTGGAAACACCATATATTTT. The chain is encoded by TRBV5-5 joined to TRBJ1-3; a stretch of 8 junction bases matches TRBD1. The CDR1 and CDR2 encoded by the germline V gene (reference sequence) are SGHKS and YYEKEE. V and J are trimmed by 4 bases and 0 bases, and the gene matches miss 6 bases of the junction. Measured from the cysteine to the phenylalanine, the CDR3 is 16 residues long. Only the CDR3 DNA is retained, 48 bases long and in frame from the first base.